This is a list of T cell receptor beta chains from one sample in a study of beta chain features in type 1 diabetes. Measured with immunoSEQ multiplex PCR; TCRdb has only the in-frame clones, and not every one. Among some 290,000 clones listed, about 13% were seen once. The specimen was naive CD4+ T cells from blood. Receptor source: a young man with type 1 diabetes. Both conserved end residues are part of each CDR3. The order of the fields is J gene, V gene, D gene, clone size, CDR3 DNA, CDR3 protein. The D gene is left open where the match is weak. For some rows the clone size is stated as once, few or many, or as a class when expanded; others skip it.

J: TRBJ2-5; V: TRBV5-4; D: NA; size: NA; DNA: TGTGCCAGCAGCCGGGAGAGAGGGCAAGAGACCCAGTACTTC; CDR3: CASSRERGQETQYF
J: TRBJ2-5; V: TRBV7-9; D: NA; size: few; DNA: TGTGCCAGCAGCACTGTGGAGACCCAGTACTTC; CDR3: CASSTVETQYF
J: TRBJ1-2; V: TRBV25-1; D: NA; size: NA; DNA: TGTGCCAGCAGTGAGCAGTTTTATGGCTACACCTTC; CDR3: CASSEQFYGYTF
J: TRBJ1-2; V: TRBV29-1; D: TRBD1; size: few; DNA: TGCAGCGCAGGACAGGGCGGCTATGGCTACACCTTC; CDR3: CSAGQGGYGYTF
J: TRBJ2-4; V: TRBV6-1; D: NA; size: few; DNA: TGTGCCAGCAGTGAAGCGCCTGGGGGGACCAAAAACATTCAGTACTTC; CDR3: CASSEAPGGTKNIQYF
J: TRBJ2-6; V: TRBV6-5; D: NA; size: few; DNA: TGTGCCACCGACTCCCGGAGTTCTGGGGCCAACGTCCTGACTTTC; CDR3: CATDSRSSGANVLTF
J: TRBJ2-6; V: TRBV15; D: TRBD2; size: NA; DNA: TGTGCCACCAGGCCCGGGACTAGCCAAGGGGCTGGGGCCAACGTCCTGACTTTC; CDR3: CATRPGTSQGAGANVLTF
J: TRBJ2-1; V: TRBV12-5; D: TRBD2; size: NA; DNA: TGTGCTAGTGGTTTGGGCGGGAGGACTAGAGGTGAGCAGTTCTTC; CDR3: CASGLGGRTRGEQFF
J: TRBJ2-7; V: TRBV7-2; D: NA; size: NA; DNA: TGTGCCAGCAGCTCAACCGGTGGGGAGAAGCCGTACTTC; CDR3: CASSSTGGEKPYF
J: TRBJ2-7; V: TRBV19; D: TRBD2; size: NA; DNA: TGTGCCAGTAGTATAGTGGCTAGCGGATCCTACGAGCAGTACTTC; CDR3: CASSIVASGSYEQYF
J: TRBJ2-1; V: TRBV9; D: TRBD2; size: NA; DNA: TGTGCCAGCAGCCCCTACGTGAACCCGGGACTAAACTACAATGAGCAGTTCTTC; CDR3: CASSPYVNPGLNYNEQFF
J: TRBJ2-1; V: TRBV4-3; D: TRBD2; size: few; DNA: TGCGCCAGCAGCCCCAGGCTAGCGGGCTACAATGAGCAGTTCTTC; CDR3: CASSPRLAGYNEQFF
J: TRBJ1-5; V: TRBV19; D: TRBD1; size: NA; DNA: TGTGCCAGTATGGACAGGGGGAGGGATCAGCCCCAGCATTTT; CDR3: CASMDRGRDQPQHF
J: TRBJ1-2; V: TRBV28; D: TRBD1; size: NA; DNA: TGTGCCAGCAGTTTGGGACAGGGGGCCGTTGGCTACACCTTC; CDR3: CASSLGQGAVGYTF
J: TRBJ2-2; V: TRBV7-3; D: TRBD1; size: NA; DNA: TGTGCCAGCAGCTCCTCGACAGGGGTTCCCGGGGAGCTGTTTTTT; CDR3: CASSSSTGVPGELFF
J: TRBJ1-2; V: TRBV30; D: NA; size: few; DNA: TGTGCCTGGAGTCGCGGACAGATAACCTATGGCTACACCTTC; CDR3: CAWSRGQITYGYTF
J: TRBJ2-1; V: TRBV5-1; D: TRBD2; size: NA; DNA: TGCGCCAGCAGTCGGGAGACTAGCGGAGACTACAATGAGCAGTTCTTC; CDR3: CASSRETSGDYNEQFF
J: TRBJ2-7; V: TRBV11-2; D: NA; size: NA; DNA: TGTGCCAGCAGCCCGAGACAGGCCGCCACCTACGAGCAGTACTTC; CDR3: CASSPRQAATYEQYF
J: TRBJ1-2; V: TRBV7-9; D: NA; size: few; DNA: TGTGCCAGCAGCTTAGCGGGGGCCTGGGCCGACTATGGCTACACCTTC; CDR3: CASSLAGAWADYGYTF
J: TRBJ2-3; V: TRBV7-8; D: NA; size: NA; DNA: TGTGCCAGCTCAAACACAGATACGCAGTATTTT; CDR3: CASSNTDTQYF
J: TRBJ2-7; V: TRBV11-2; D: NA; size: few; DNA: TGTGCCAGCAAAATAACTTCGGCGGACTCCTACGAGCAGTACTTC; CDR3: CASKITSADSYEQYF
J: TRBJ2-5; V: TRBV9; D: TRBD2; size: NA; DNA: TGTGCCAGCAGCGTTAGCGGGAGTCAGGAGACCCAGTACTTC; CDR3: CASSVSGSQETQYF
J: TRBJ2-7; V: TRBV20-1; D: NA; size: NA; DNA: TGCAGTGCTAGAGATCGAGTCGAGCAGTACTTC; CDR3: CSARDRVEQYF
J: TRBJ1-2; V: TRBV25-1; D: NA; size: few; DNA: TGTGCCAGCCTAGGGACTCCCGCCATCTACACCTTC; CDR3: CASLGTPAIYTF
J: TRBJ2-5; V: TRBV5-6; D: NA; size: few; DNA: TGTGCCAGCAGCTCGGACAGAAACCAAGAGACCCAGTACTTC; CDR3: CASSSDRNQETQYF
J: TRBJ2-1; V: TRBV19; D: NA; size: few; DNA: TGTGCCAGTAGTACCGGGCAGGGGATGAATGAGCAGTTCTTC; CDR3: CASSTGQGMNEQFF
J: TRBJ1-2; V: TRBV28; D: TRBD1; size: once; DNA: TGTGCCAGCAGTCTCCCCCCGGGACAGGGCATCTATGGCTACACCTTC; CDR3: CASSLPPGQGIYGYTF
J: TRBJ2-3; V: TRBV5-1; D: NA; size: once; DNA: TGCGCCAGCAGCCCGGGACAATCGGCAGATACGCAGTATTTT; CDR3: CASSPGQSADTQYF
J: TRBJ2-1; V: TRBV9; D: NA; size: few; DNA: TGTGCCAGCAGCGTAGCTACGGGGGACGCGCCCCTTAGCGAGCAGTTCTTC; CDR3: CASSVATGDAPLSEQFF
J: TRBJ1-1; V: TRBV5-4; D: NA; size: NA; DNA: TGTGCCAGCAGCCCACCCGGGGGAAGGAACACTGAAGCTTTCTTT; CDR3: CASSPPGGRNTEAFF
J: TRBJ2-2; V: TRBV5-4; D: TRBD2; size: NA; DNA: TGTGCCAGCAGCTCCAAACTAGCGGGAGGGACGGGGGAGCTGTTTTTT; CDR3: CASSSKLAGGTGELFF
J: TRBJ1-2; V: TRBV29-1; D: NA; size: NA; DNA: TGCAGCGTTGAGACGGGATATGGCTACACCTTC; CDR3: CSVETGYGYTF
J: TRBJ2-7; V: TRBV28; D: NA; size: few; DNA: TGTGCCCTTGGGAGTCCCTCCAACGAGCAGTACTTC; CDR3: CALGSPSNEQYF